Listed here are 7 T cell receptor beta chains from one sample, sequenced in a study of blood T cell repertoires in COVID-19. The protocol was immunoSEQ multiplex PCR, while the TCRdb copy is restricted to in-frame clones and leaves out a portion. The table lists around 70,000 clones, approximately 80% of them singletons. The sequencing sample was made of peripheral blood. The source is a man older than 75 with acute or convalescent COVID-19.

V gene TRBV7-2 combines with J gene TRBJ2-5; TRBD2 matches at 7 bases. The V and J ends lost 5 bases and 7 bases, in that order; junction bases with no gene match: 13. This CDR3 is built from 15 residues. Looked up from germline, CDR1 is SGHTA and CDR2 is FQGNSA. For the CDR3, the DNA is TGTGCCAGCAGCCAGCGGGGACTACCTCCATCGACCCAGTACTTC. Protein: CASSQRGLPPSTQYF.

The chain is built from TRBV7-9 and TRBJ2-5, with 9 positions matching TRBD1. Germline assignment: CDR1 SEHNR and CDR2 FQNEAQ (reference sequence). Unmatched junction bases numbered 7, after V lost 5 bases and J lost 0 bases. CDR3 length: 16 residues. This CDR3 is CASSRPRQGDQETQYF. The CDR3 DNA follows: TGTGCCAGCAGCCGTCCGCGACAGGGGGACCAAGAGACCCAGTACTTC. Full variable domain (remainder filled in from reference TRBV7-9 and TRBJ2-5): DTGVSQNPRHKITKRGQNVTFRCDPISEHNRLYWYRQTLGQGPEFLTYFQNEAQLEKSRLLSDRFSAERPKGSFSTLEIQRTEQGDSAMYLCASSRPRQGDQETQYFGPGTRLLVL.

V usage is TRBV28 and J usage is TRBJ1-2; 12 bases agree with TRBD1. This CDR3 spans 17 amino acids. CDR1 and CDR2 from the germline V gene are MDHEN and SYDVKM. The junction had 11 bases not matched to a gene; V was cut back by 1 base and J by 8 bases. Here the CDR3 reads CASSLSPGTGGPGGYTF. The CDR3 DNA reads TGTGCCAGCAGTTTATCCCCCGGGACAGGGGGCCCGGGGGGCTACACCTTC.

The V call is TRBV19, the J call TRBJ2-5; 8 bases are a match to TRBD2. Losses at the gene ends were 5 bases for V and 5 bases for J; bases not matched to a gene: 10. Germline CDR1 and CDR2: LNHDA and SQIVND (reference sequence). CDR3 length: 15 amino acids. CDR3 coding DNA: TGTGCCAGTAGTCCCCGCCGGGGGGGCGATGAGACCCAGTACTTC. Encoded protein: CASSPRRGGDETQYF.

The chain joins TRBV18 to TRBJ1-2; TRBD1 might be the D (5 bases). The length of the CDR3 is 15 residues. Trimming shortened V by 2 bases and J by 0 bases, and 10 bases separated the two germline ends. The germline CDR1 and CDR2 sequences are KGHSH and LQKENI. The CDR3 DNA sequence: TGTGCCAGCTCACCAGAGCCAGGGTCTAACTATGGCTACACCTTC. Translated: CASSPEPGSNYGYTF. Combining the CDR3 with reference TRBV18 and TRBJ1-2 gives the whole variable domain NAGVMQNPRHLVRRRGQEARLRCSPMKGHSHVYWYRQLPEEGLKFMVYLQKENIIDESGMPKERFSAEFPKEGPSILRIQQVVRGDSAAYFCASSPEPGSNYGYTFGSGTRLTVV.

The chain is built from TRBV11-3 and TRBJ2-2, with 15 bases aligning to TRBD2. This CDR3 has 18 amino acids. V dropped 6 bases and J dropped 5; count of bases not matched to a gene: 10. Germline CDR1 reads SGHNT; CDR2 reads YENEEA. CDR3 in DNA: TGTGCCAGCAGTTTCGGACTAGCGGGAGGGCCGGATACCGGGGAGCTGTTTTTT. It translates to CASSFGLAGGPDTGELFF.

In nucleotides, the CDR3 is TGTGCCAGCTCCTGGGGCGGGGGGCCCAGCACAGATACGCAGTATTTT. Its translation is CASSWGGGPSTDTQYF. The V call is TRBV11-3, the J call TRBJ2-3; 8 bases line up with TRBD2. Per the germline V gene, CDR1 is SGHNT and CDR2 is YENEEA. The CDR3 is 16 residues long. V was clipped by 8 bases and J by 0 bases; unmatched bases: 10.